Listed here are 2 T cell receptor beta chains from one sample, sequenced in a study of blood T cell repertoires in COVID-19. Produced via immunoSEQ multiplex PCR; TCRdb's table is partial and in-frame only. The top ten clones hold less than 3.5% of a sample with 300,000 to 400,000 clones, approximately 86% of them seen once. What was sequenced was peripheral blood. The origin of the receptors is a human donor in a cohort sampled during active COVID-19.

Here the CDR3 DNA reads TGTGCCATCAGCACCAGGGGGCCCTCTGGAAACACCATATATTTT. The encoded protein is CAISTRGPSGNTIYF. The chain recombines TRBV10-3 with TRBJ1-3; 8 bases are shared with TRBD1. Trimming removed 6 bases from V and 0 bases from J; junction bases left unmatched: 4. CDR3 size: 15 residues. Germline-derived CDR1 and CDR2 are ENHRY and SYGVKD.

The gene calls are TRBV5-3 and TRBJ1-5; 7 bases fit TRBD1. TRBV5-3 is an open reading frame whose function is uncertain. Unmatched junction bases numbered 9, after V lost 3 bases and J lost 3 bases. The CDR3 length is 16 residues. The CDR3 bases are TGTGCCAGAAGCTCCCCGGCAGGGGGGAACAATCAGCCCCAGCATTTT. This gives the protein CARSSPAGGNNQPQHF.